Below, 7 T cell receptor beta chains from the same sample are listed, as sequenced in a study of blood T cell repertoires in COVID-19. The table came from immunoSEQ multiplex PCR; TCRdb's copy has only in-frame clones and leaves some out. The sample lists almost 250,000 clones; around nine tenths were seen once. The source material was PBMCs or T cells enriched from blood (not recorded which). The receptors shown here come from a woman in her twenties or thirties who had recovered from COVID-19.

This rearrangement joins TRBV13 to TRBJ1-2, with 7 bases that match TRBD1. Germline V gene sequence: CDR1 PRHDT, CDR2 FYEKMQ (reference sequence). This CDR3 spans 16 amino acids. V was pared by 1 base and J by 3 bases, with 8 bases of the junction left unmatched. CDR3 sequence (DNA): TGTGCCAGCAGCTTAGTGTCGACAGGGTCTGACTATGGCTACACCTTC. Amino acid sequence: CASSLVSTGSDYGYTF.

The chain recombines TRBV11-2 with TRBJ1-5; perhaps TRBD1 as D (5 bases). V was pared by 4 bases and J by 0 bases, with 16 bases between. CDR1 is SGHAT, CDR2 FQNNGV, per germline. This CDR3 spans 17 amino acids. In DNA, the CDR3 is TGTGCCAGCAGCTCCCCCCCCCAGGGTTATAGCAATCAGCCCCAGCATTTT. Translated: CASSSPPQGYSNQPQHF.

The chain couples TRBV7-2 to TRBJ2-3, with TRBD2 matching over 11 bases. CDR1 SGHTA and CDR2 FQGNSA come from the germline V gene. The V and J ends lost 1 base and 2 bases, in that order; junction bases with no gene match: 8. The CDR3 contains 18 residues. CDR3: CASSLVRLAGGPTDTQYF. CDR3 coding DNA: TGTGCCAGCAGCTTAGTTCGGCTAGCGGGAGGACCCACAGATACGCAGTATTTT. The variable domain in full, completed from reference TRBV7-2 and TRBJ2-3, reads GAGVSQSPSNKVTEKGKDVELRCDPISGHTALYWYRQSLGQGLEFLIYFQGNSAPDKSGLPSDRFSAERTGGSVSTLTIQRTQQEDSAVYLCASSLVRLAGGPTDTQYFGPGTRLTVL.

This clone was counted a single time. The chain couples TRBV4-3 to TRBJ1-1, with 9 nucleotides matching TRBD1. CDR1 LGHNA and CDR2 YSLEER come from the germline V gene. This CDR3 is 14 amino acids long. Germline trimming cut 3 bases from V and 8 bases from J; bases unmatched to any gene: 7. The CDR3 sequence: CASSQGTGGEEAFF. CDR3 bases: TGCGCCAGCAGCCAGGGAACAGGGGGCGAAGAAGCTTTCTTT.

V and J are TRBV7-9 and TRBJ2-7, with 8 nucleotides matching TRBD2. V gave up 5 bases and J gave up 1 base; unmatched junction bases: 7. Germline-derived CDR1 and CDR2 are SEHNR and FQNEAQ (reference sequence). This CDR3 has 15 amino acids. DNA of the CDR3: TGTGCCAGCAGCACCCGAGCGGGAGCGTCCTACGAGCAGTACTTC. Protein product: CASSTRAGASYEQYF.

The J gene is TRBJ2-3, the V gene TRBV24-1; D not certain. This CDR3 has 16 residues. Trimming pared 4 bases from V and 0 bases from J, leaving 13 bases between. Germline assignment: CDR1 KGHDR and CDR2 SFDVKD. CDR3 coding DNA: TGTGCCACCAGTGACCAAACCGAGATAAGCACAGATACGCAGTATTTT. Translating gives CATSDQTEISTDTQYF.

This clone has a single count. The chain links TRBV27 to TRBJ1-5, with D perhaps TRBD1 (6 bases). V lost 6 bases, J lost 3 bases, and 12 bases lay in between. From germline, CDR1 is MNHEY and CDR2 SMNVEV (reference sequence). The CDR3 is made up of 14 amino acids. The CDR3 loop is CASSLGHFNQPQHF. CDR3 nucleotide sequence: TGTGCCAGCAGCCTGGGACATTTCAATCAGCCCCAGCATTTT.